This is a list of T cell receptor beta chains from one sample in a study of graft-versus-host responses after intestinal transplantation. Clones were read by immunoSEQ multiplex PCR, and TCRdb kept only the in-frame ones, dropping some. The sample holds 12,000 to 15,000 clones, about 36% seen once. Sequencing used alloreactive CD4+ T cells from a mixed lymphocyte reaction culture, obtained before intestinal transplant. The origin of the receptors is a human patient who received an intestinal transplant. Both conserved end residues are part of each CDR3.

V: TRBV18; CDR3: CASSWDRAYEQYF
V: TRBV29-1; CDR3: CSVEGLAGGRNEQFF
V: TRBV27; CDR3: CASSLYLSKFNTEAFF
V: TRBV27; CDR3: CASSFATLANSPLHF
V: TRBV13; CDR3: CASSPPPGGTEAFF
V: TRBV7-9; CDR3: CASSLGTAPLHF
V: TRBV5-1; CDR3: CASKGDYLRNIQYF
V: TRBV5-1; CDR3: CASNNQGGDEQFF
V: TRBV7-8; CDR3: CASSSRQGGSNQPQHF
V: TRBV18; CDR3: CASSTGQGGEQYF
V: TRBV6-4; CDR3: CASSELGSGGPGTDTQYF
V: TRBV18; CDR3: CASSRQGIGNTIYF
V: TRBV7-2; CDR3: CASSSTGTSNQPQHF
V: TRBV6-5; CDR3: CASSDRGILYF
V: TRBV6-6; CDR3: CASRPGGGTSNQPQHF
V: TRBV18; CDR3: CASSPGQGQNSPLHF
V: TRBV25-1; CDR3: CASSSWGTLTYNEQFF
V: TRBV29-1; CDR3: CSVEGYDREGGYGYTF
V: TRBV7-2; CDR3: CASSEGGNSNQPQHF
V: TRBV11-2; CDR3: CASSLVDRVFNSPLHF
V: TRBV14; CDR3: CASSPYKGTALYNEQFF
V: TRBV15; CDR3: CATSRVRVLREKLFF
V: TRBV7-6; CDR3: CASSLTPGVTEAFF
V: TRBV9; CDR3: CASRSGEDYGYTF
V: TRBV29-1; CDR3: CSAPGTSGGRSYNEQFF
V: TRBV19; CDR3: CASSGQRGNTGELFF
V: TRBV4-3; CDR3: CASSQVALAGGRADTQYF
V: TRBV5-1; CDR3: CASSYGQGLNEKLFF
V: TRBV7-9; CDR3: CASGGTGQAGNTIYF
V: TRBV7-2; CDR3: CASSRTPGLARDTQYF
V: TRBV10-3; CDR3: CAISEFGSSYEQYF
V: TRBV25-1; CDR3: CASSEYGTARDNEQFF
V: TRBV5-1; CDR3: CASSLAYRDGVDTIYF
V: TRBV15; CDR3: CATSREGGARETQYF
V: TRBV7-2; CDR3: CASRLLTETQYF
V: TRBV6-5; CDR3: CASSSLGGGGREQYF
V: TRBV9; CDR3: CASSVASLAGGTDTQYF
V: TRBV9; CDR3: CASSLKNRDSPLHF
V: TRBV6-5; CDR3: CASSRGQGSYEQYF
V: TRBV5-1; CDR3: CASNGLAGTDTQYF
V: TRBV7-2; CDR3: CASSPSGGLAYEQYF
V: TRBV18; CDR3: CASSPPFGGPNYGYTF
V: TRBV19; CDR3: CASSSQGRSMTQPQHF
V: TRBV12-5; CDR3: CASGLNNEQFF
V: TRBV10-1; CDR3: CASSEPGIGEQYF